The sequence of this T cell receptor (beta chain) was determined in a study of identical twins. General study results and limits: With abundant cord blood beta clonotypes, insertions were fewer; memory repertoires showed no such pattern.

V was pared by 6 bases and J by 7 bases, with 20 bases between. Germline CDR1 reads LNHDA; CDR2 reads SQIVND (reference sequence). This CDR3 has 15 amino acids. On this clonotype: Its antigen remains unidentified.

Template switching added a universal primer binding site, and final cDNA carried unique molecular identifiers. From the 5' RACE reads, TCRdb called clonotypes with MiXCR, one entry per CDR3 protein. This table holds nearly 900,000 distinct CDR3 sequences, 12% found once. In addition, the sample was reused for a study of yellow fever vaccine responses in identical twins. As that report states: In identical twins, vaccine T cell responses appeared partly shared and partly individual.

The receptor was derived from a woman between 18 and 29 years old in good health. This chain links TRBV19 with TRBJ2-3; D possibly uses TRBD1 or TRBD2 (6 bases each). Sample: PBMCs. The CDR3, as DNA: TGTGCCAGTAGGGGAGGAGGGGGATACGGCAATACGCAGTATTTT. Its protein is CASRGGGGYGNTQYF.